The clone carrying this T cell receptor (beta chain) was detected once. Its ends do not fully match the called genes, so a read error is possible. This CDR3 has 15 amino acids. CDR1 is MGHRA and CDR2 is YSYEKL in the germline V gene. This entry is derived from a study of cytotoxic CD8 clonotypes in ibrutinib-treated CLL. Method: immunoSEQ multiplex PCR; TCRdb's copy keeps in-frame clones and lacks some. The profile covers 35,000 to 45,000 clones, with around 75% appearing a single time and over 15% taken by the ten largest. This material consisted of PBMCs, taken at disease progression, from a patient treated with ibrutinib. The chain uses TRBV4-1 and TRBJ2-1; D might be TRBD1 (6 bases). The source of this sequence is a human donor with chronic lymphocytic leukemia. As DNA, the CDR3 is TGCGCCAGCAGCCAAGTCCAGGGGCGATACAATGAGCAGCTCTTC. Translating it yields CASSQVQGRYNEQLF.